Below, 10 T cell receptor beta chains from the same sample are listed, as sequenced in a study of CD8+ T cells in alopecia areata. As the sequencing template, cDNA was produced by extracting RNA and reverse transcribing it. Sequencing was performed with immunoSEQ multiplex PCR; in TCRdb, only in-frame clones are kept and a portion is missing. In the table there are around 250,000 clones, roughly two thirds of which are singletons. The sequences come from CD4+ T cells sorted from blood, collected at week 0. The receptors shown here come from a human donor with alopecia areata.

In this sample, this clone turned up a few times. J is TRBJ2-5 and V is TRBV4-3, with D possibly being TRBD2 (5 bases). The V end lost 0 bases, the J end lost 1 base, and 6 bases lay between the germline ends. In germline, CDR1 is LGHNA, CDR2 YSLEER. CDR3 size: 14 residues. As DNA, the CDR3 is TGCGCCAGCAGCCAAGAAGGACTCCAAGAGACCCAGTACTTC. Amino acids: CASSQEGLQETQYF.

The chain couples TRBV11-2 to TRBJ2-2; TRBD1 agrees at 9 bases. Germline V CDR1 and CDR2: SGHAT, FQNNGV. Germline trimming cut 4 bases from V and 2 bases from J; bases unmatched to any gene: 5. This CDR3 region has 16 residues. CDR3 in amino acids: CASSSRQGENTGELFF. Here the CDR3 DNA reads TGTGCCAGCAGCTCTCGACAGGGGGAAAACACCGGGGAGCTGTTTTTT.

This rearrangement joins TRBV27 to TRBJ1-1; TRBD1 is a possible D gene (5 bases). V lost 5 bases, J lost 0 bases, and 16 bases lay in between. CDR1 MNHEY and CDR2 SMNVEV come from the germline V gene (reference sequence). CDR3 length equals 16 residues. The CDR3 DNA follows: TGTGCCAGCAGTACCCAGATGGGGGTGGTGAACACTGAAGCTTTCTTT. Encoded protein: CASSTQMGVVNTEAFF.

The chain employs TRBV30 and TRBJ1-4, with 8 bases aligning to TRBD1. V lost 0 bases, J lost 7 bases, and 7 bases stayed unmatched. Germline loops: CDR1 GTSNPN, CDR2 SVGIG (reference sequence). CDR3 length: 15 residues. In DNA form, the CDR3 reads TGTGCCTGGAGTGTATCTACAGGGGGAGGTGAAAAACTGTTTTTT. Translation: CAWSVSTGGGEKLFF.

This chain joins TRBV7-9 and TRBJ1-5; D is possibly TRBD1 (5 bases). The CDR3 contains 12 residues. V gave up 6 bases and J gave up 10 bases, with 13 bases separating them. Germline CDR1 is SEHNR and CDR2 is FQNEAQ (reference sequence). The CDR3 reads CASSQGLHPQHF. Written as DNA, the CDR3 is TGTGCCAGCAGTCAGGGACTCCATCCCCAGCATTTT.

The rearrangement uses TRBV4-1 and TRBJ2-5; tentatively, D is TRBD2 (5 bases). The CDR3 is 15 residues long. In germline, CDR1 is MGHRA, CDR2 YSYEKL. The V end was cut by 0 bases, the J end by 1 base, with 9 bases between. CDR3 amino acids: CASSQDGSRQETQYF. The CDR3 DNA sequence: TGCGCCAGCAGCCAAGATGGGAGCCGCCAAGAGACCCAGTACTTC.

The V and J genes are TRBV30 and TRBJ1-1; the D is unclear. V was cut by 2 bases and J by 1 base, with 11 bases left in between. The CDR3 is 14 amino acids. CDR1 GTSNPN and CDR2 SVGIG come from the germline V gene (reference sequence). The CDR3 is CAWSPKRSNTEAFF. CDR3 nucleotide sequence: TGTGCCTGGAGTCCGAAAAGATCGAACACTGAAGCTTTCTTT.

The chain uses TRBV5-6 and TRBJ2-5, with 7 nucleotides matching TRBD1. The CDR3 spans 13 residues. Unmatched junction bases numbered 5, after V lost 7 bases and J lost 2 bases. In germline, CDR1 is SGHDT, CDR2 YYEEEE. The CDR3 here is CASDRADQETQYF. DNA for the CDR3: TGTGCCAGCGACAGGGCCGATCAAGAGACCCAGTACTTC.

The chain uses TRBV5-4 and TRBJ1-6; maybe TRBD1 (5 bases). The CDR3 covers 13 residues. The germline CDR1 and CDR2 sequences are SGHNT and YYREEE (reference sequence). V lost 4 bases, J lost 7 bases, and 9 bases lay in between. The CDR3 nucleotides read TGTGCCAGCAGCGGCCCAGGGAATTCACCCCTCCACTTT. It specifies CASSGPGNSPLHF. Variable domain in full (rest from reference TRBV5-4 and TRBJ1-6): ETGVTQSPTHLIKTRGQQVTLRCSSQSGHNTVSWYQQALGQGPQFIFQYYREEENGRGNFPPRFSGLQFPNYSSELNVNALELDDSALYLCASSGPGNSPLHFGNGTRLTVT.

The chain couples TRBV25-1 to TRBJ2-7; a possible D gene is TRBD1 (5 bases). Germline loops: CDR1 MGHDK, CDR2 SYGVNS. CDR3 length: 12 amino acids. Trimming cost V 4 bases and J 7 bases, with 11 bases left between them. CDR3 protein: CASSVAGREQYF. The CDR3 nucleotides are TGTGCCAGCAGTGTGGCAGGGCGGGAGCAGTACTTC.